This passage covers 21 T cell receptor beta chains from one sample sequenced in a study of siplizumab effects on memory and regulatory T cells. This table comes from immunoSEQ multiplex PCR, and its TCRdb copy is limited to in-frame clones, with some not included. Here the sample spans over 45,000 clones, around 97% being singletons. Sequenced input: naive CD8+ T cells sorted from blood. These receptors all stem from a human donor in good health.

The chain is built from TRBV30 and TRBJ2-7, with 7 nucleotides matching TRBD1. J was trimmed by 2 bases and V by 3 bases; bases with no gene match: 7. CDR1 GTSNPN and CDR2 SVGIG come from the germline V gene (reference sequence). CDR3 length equals 14 residues. The CDR3 nucleotides are TGTGCCTGGAGGGGGGACAGCATCCCCTACGAGCAGTACTTC. This codes for CAWRGDSIPYEQYF.

The V call is TRBV29-1, the J call TRBJ2-2, with a tentative D call TRBD1 (6 bases). Looked up from germline, CDR1 is SQVTM and CDR2 is ANQGSEA. V lost 5 bases, J lost 1 base, and 11 bases lay in between. The CDR3 is made up of 14 amino acids. The CDR3 loop is CSVLYRENTGELFF. For the CDR3, the DNA is TGCAGCGTTCTTTACAGGGAGAACACCGGGGAGCTGTTTTTT.

The CDR3 nucleotides are TGCGCCAGCAGCCCTTATAGCGGGAGGGCGCACACAGATACGCAGTATTTT. The encoded protein is CASSPYSGRAHTDTQYF. This sequence joins TRBV4-1 and TRBJ2-3; 11 nucleotides agree with TRBD2. The germline gives CDR1 MGHRA, CDR2 YSYEKL. CDR3 length: 17 amino acids. Trimming cost V 4 bases and J 2 bases; bases outside gene matches: 8.

The chain employs TRBV10-1 and TRBJ2-1, with a tentative D call TRBD2 (5 bases). The CDR3 loop spans 15 amino acids. The V end was cut by 2 bases, the J end by 5 bases, with 13 bases between. In germline, CDR1 is WNHNN, CDR2 SYGVQD (reference sequence). Here the CDR3 DNA reads TGCGCCAGCAGTGAGGTACTTGGAGGAGACAATGAGCAGTTCTTC. This sequence encodes CASSEVLGGDNEQFF.

The rearrangement joins TRBV13 to TRBJ2-1, with a possible D match to TRBD2 (6 bases). The ends were cut back, 5 bases at V and 10 bases at J, with 12 bases in the middle. The CDR3 has 12 residues. Germline values: CDR1 PRHDT, CDR2 FYEKMQ (reference sequence). The CDR3 region has the DNA TGTGCCAGCAGCCCCCCGGCGGGGGAGCAGTTCTTC. Translated: CASSPPAGEQFF. Supplemented by reference TRBV13 and TRBJ2-1, the full variable domain reads AAGVIQSPRHLIKEKRETATLKCYPIPRHDTVYWYQQGPGQDPQFLISFYEKMQSDKGSIPDRFSAQQFSDYHSELNMSSLELGDSALYFCASSPPAGEQFFGPGTRLTVL.

The rearrangement links TRBV29-1 to TRBJ2-5; D remains ambiguous. Trimming pared 7 bases from V and 1 base from J, leaving 10 bases between. The germline V gene encodes CDR1 SQVTM and CDR2 ANQGSEA. The CDR3 length is 12 residues. The DNA of the CDR3 is TGCAGCGCTAACTTCCTCCAAGAGACCCAGTACTTC. Its protein product is CSANFLQETQYF. The entire variable domain, with the rest obtained from reference TRBV29-1 and TRBJ2-5, is as follows: SAVISQKPSRDICQRGTSLTIQCQVDSQVTMMFWYRQQPGQSLTLIATANQGSEATYESGFVIDKFPISRPNLTFSTLTVSNMSPEDSSIYLCSANFLQETQYFGPGTRLLVL.

The chain employs TRBV30 and TRBJ2-3; D is possibly TRBD1 or TRBD2 (5 bases each). Germline loops: CDR1 GTSNPN, CDR2 SVGIG (reference sequence). V was cut by 5 bases and J by 4 bases, with 10 bases left in between. This CDR3 has 12 residues. This CDR3 is CAWSGPPDTQYF. The CDR3, as DNA: TGTGCCTGGTCGGGGCCGCCAGATACGCAGTATTTT.

The chain couples TRBV29-1 to TRBJ2-7; 9 bases align to TRBD1. Germline lookup yields CDR1 SQVTM and CDR2 ANQGSEA. V was clipped by 6 bases and J by 5 bases; unmatched bases: 20. The CDR3 is 17 amino acids. CDR3 protein: CSVSDRLGQGARHEQYF. CDR3 coding DNA: TGCAGCGTAAGCGACCGACTGGGACAGGGCGCCAGGCACGAGCAGTACTTC.

The chain is built from TRBV2 and TRBJ2-7, with TRBD2 identical over 10 bases. The CDR3 runs 16 residues. Germline V gene sequence: CDR1 SNHLY, CDR2 FYNNEI. Unmatched junction bases numbered 5, after V lost 1 base and J lost 2 bases. CDR3 sequence reads: CASSEGPSGRAYEQYF. CDR3 DNA: TGTGCCAGCAGTGAAGGACCCAGCGGGAGGGCCTACGAGCAGTACTTC.

V gene TRBV7-8 combines with J gene TRBJ1-1, with D possibly matching TRBD1 (5 bases). The germline V gene has CDR1 SGHVS and CDR2 FQNEAQ. The CDR3 extends over 13 amino acids. V dropped 6 bases and J dropped 5 bases, with 13 bases sitting between them. The chain's CDR3 is CASRGDPGTEAFF. CDR3 in DNA: TGTGCCAGCAGAGGGGACCCTGGTACTGAAGCTTTCTTT.

V and J are TRBV4-2 and TRBJ1-1; no clear D. V was clipped by 1 base and J by 1 base, with 7 bases between them. Germline V gives CDR1 LGHNA, CDR2 YNFKEQ. CDR3 size: 14 residues. Written as DNA, the CDR3 is TGTGCCAGCAGCCAAGGGGATTCGAACACTGAAGCTTTCTTT. The encoded protein is CASSQGDSNTEAFF.

The chain recombines TRBV19 with TRBJ2-1, with a weak D call TRBD2 (6 bases). V was pared by 10 bases and J by 7 bases, with 14 bases between. CDR1 LNHDA and CDR2 SQIVND come from the germline V gene (reference sequence). The CDR3 consists of 12 residues. The CDR3 loop is CATLGLQNEQFF. The CDR3 DNA sequence: TGTGCCACCCTGGGACTCCAGAATGAGCAGTTCTTC.

The CDR3 loop is CASSVWTLKVDGYTF. The CDR3 DNA follows: TGTGCCAGTAGTGTCTGGACGCTGAAGGTGGATGGCTACACCTTC. This chain connects TRBV19 to TRBJ1-2; D not certain. V lost 5 bases to trimming and J lost 6 bases, with 19 bases between them. The V gene's germline CDR1 is LNHDA and CDR2 SQIVND (reference sequence). The CDR3 extends over 15 amino acids. Combining the CDR3 with reference TRBV19 and TRBJ1-2 gives the whole variable domain DGGITQSPKYLFRKEGQNVTLSCEQNLNHDAMYWYRQDPGQGLRLIYYSQIVNDFQKGDIAEGYSVSREKKESFPLTVTSAQKNPTAFYLCASSVWTLKVDGYTFGSGTRLTVV.

The rearrangement joins TRBV28 to TRBJ2-1; TRBD2 matches at 9 bases. CDR3 length: 15 amino acids. Trimming at V came to 2 bases and at J to 2 bases, leaving 1 base not matched to a gene. Germline V lookup: CDR1 MDHEN, CDR2 SYDVKM. The CDR3 coding sequence is TGTGCCAGCAGTTTAGCGGGAGGGACCTACAATGAGCAGTTCTTC. Its translation: CASSLAGGTYNEQFF.

This sequence joins TRBV12-1 and TRBJ2-2; the table gives TRBD2 as D, unverified against the DNA. TRBV12-1 has pseudogene status. The CDR3 is 18 residues long. In DNA form, the CDR3 reads TGTGCCAGCAGCGCCAAAAGCGGGAGGGCCCTCGACACCGGGGAGCTGTTTTTT. Translated: CASSAKSGRALDTGELFF.

A single count supports this clone. V usage is TRBV28 and J usage is TRBJ1-4; D not certain. Germline values: CDR1 MDHEN, CDR2 SYDVKM. The CDR3 spans 16 residues. V shed 5 bases and J shed 0 bases, with 13 bases lying between them. Written as DNA, the CDR3 is TGTGCCAGCAGTGAAATTTCACCTGCAACTAATGAAAAACTGTTTTTT. As protein: CASSEISPATNEKLFF.

The J gene is TRBJ1-2, the V gene TRBV27, with 9 bases lining up with TRBD1. Trimming cost V 5 bases and J 4 bases; bases outside gene matches: 14. Germline CDR1 reads MNHEY; CDR2 reads SMNVEV (reference sequence). The CDR3 is 17 residues long. CDR3 in DNA: TGTGCCAGCAGTCCGAATCCTAACAGGGGGCGCGCCTATGGCTACACCTTC. Protein: CASSPNPNRGRAYGYTF.

The chain joins TRBV30 to TRBJ1-5; D is undetermined. The length of the CDR3 is 14 residues. V gave up 2 bases and J gave up 9 bases, with 17 bases separating them. Germline CDR1 reads GTSNPN; CDR2 reads SVGIG (reference sequence). Here the CDR3 reads CAWSPIRARLPQHF. The CDR3 DNA sequence: TGTGCCTGGAGTCCAATCCGGGCCCGCCTGCCCCAGCATTTT. The full variable domain, in which reference TRBV30 and TRBJ1-5 provide the parts outside the CDR3, is SQTIHQWPATLVQPVGSPLSLECTVEGTSNPNLYWYRQAAGRGLQLLFYSVGIGQISSEVPQNLSASRPQDRQFILSSKKLLLSDSGFYLCAWSPIRARLPQHFGDGTRLSIL.

The rearrangement uses TRBV4-1 and TRBJ2-7; D perhaps matches TRBD1 (5 bases). The CDR3 runs 13 residues. CDR1 MGHRA and CDR2 YSYEKL come from the germline V gene. Between the trimmed V and J ends, which lost 2 bases and 4 bases, there was a span of 9 bases. In DNA, the CDR3 is TGCGCCAGCAGCCAAACTGACAGATACGAGCAGTACTTC. This codes for CASSQTDRYEQYF.

V is TRBV27 and J is TRBJ2-1; D is ambiguous. The germline gives CDR1 MNHEY, CDR2 SMNVEV (reference sequence). Deletions cut 3 bases from V and 8 bases from J, with 11 bases between. The length of the CDR3 is 13 residues. In DNA, the CDR3 is TGTGCCAGCAGTTTGTCGAGGTTACATGAGCAGTTCTTC. Protein product: CASSLSRLHEQFF.

This clone was seen a single time. This rearrangement joins TRBV27 to TRBJ1-1; D is uncertain. The CDR3 is 13 amino acids. Germline V lookup: CDR1 MNHEY, CDR2 SMNVEV (reference sequence). V shed 5 bases and J shed 4 bases, with 11 bases lying between them. The CDR3 spells CASSRPGFTEAFF. The CDR3 DNA follows: TGTGCCAGCAGTCGCCCGGGATTCACTGAAGCTTTCTTT.